The 30 T cell receptor beta chains below were found in one sample sequenced in a study of shared clonotypes between healthy human individuals. The protocol was immunoSEQ multiplex PCR, while the TCRdb copy is restricted to in-frame clones and leaves out a portion. Among about 2.3 million clones listed, roughly 93% were seen once. Sequencing was performed on naive CD4+ T cells from PBMCs. Stated subset: CD45RA+ positively selected. The receptor source for this set is a man aged 18 to 30 in good health. Some clones in this sample may be carry-over from other donors' samples.

In regard to this clone: Other nucleotide sequences from this sample produce the same CDR3. V is TRBV7-9 and J is TRBJ2-3; D gene ambiguous. The CDR3 is 12 amino acids. Germline V gene sequence: CDR1 SEHNR, CDR2 FQNEAQ (reference sequence). Trimming cost V 1 base and J 6 bases, with 5 bases left between them. This CDR3 is CASSLVSDTQYF. The CDR3 DNA sequence: TGTGCCAGCAGCTTAGTATCGGATACGCAGTATTTT. Full variable domain (outside the CDR3, taken from reference TRBV7-9 and TRBJ2-3): DTGVSQNPRHKITKRGQNVTFRCDPISEHNRLYWYRQTLGQGPEFLTYFQNEAQLEKSRLLSDRFSAERPKGSFSTLEIQRTEQGDSAMYLCASSLVSDTQYFGPGTRLTVL.

V and J are TRBV19 and TRBJ1-4; possibly TRBD1 for D (5 bases). CDR1 LNHDA and CDR2 SQIVND come from the germline V gene (reference sequence). V dropped 6 bases and J dropped 8 bases, with 19 bases sitting between them. This CDR3 has 15 amino acids. The DNA for the CDR3 is TGTGCCAGTAGCTCCCCAGGGTCGGCTGGGGAAAAACTGTTTTTT. Translating gives CASSSPGSAGEKLFF.

This rearrangement joins TRBV27 to TRBJ2-7; 9 bases are shared with TRBD1. J gave up 5 bases and V 5 bases, and 7 bases lay outside the gene matches. Germline V gives CDR1 MNHEY, CDR2 SMNVEV (reference sequence). The CDR3 is 14 residues long. The CDR3 protein is CASSPPGQGHEQYF. As DNA, the CDR3 is TGTGCCAGCAGTCCCCCGGGACAGGGCCACGAGCAGTACTTC.

The CDR3 sequence is CASSETGVGNNEQFF. CDR3 DNA: TGTGCCAGCAGCGAGACAGGGGTAGGGAACAATGAGCAGTTCTTC. V gene TRBV2 combines with J gene TRBJ2-1, with 8 bases lining up with TRBD1. Looked up from germline, CDR1 is SNHLY and CDR2 is FYNNEI. The CDR3 spans 15 residues. V lost 6 bases to trimming and J lost 5 bases; unmatched junction nucleotides: 9.

The V call is TRBV5-1, the J call TRBJ2-7; 10 nucleotides agree with TRBD1. Looked up from germline, CDR1 is SGHRS and CDR2 is YFSETQ. J gave up 5 bases and V 3 bases, and 5 bases lay outside the gene matches. This CDR3 has 14 amino acids. CDR3 in amino acids: CASSSSGTGDEQYF. In nucleotides, the CDR3 is TGCGCCAGCAGCTCCTCCGGGACAGGGGACGAGCAGTACTTC.

The chain couples TRBV6-6 to TRBJ2-1; possibly TRBD1 for D (7 bases). This CDR3 has 15 residues. V dropped 7 bases and J dropped 3 bases, with 16 bases sitting between them. CDR1 and CDR2 (germline): MNHNY, SVGAGI (reference sequence). The CDR3 nucleotides read TGTGCCAGCACCACATGGCAGGGGGGCTACAATGAGCAGTTCTTC. This gives the protein CASTTWQGGYNEQFF.

The rearrangement uses TRBV6-5 and TRBJ1-3, with D perhaps TRBD1 (5 bases). Germline V CDR1 and CDR2: MNHEY, SVGAGI. The ends were cut back, 5 bases at V and 1 base at J, with 9 bases in the middle. This CDR3 contains 14 residues. For the CDR3, the DNA is TGTGCCAGCAGTCCCGGGGGATCTGGAAACACCATATATTTT. Translating it yields CASSPGGSGNTIYF.

Regarding this clone: Other DNA sequences of this sample code for an identical CDR3. The chain combines TRBV6-5 with TRBJ2-7, with TRBD1 matching over 10 bases. Germline V gene data show CDR1 as MNHEY and CDR2 as SVGAGI. The CDR3 length is 14 residues. The trim removed 6 bases at V and 4 bases at J, leaving 6 bases unmatched. The chain's CDR3 is CASSWDRGSYEQYF. The CDR3 DNA reads as TGTGCCAGCAGCTGGGACAGGGGATCGTACGAGCAGTACTTC.

The chain carries TRBV14 and TRBJ2-7; TRBD2 matches 11 bases. Germline-derived CDR1 and CDR2 are SGHDN and FVKESK. With V trimmed by 3 bases and J by 2 bases, 9 bases remained unmatched. This CDR3 is built from 17 residues. CDR3 sequence: CASSQRKLAGVPYEQYF. The DNA for the CDR3 is TGTGCCAGCAGCCAGAGGAAACTAGCGGGAGTCCCCTACGAGCAGTACTTC. Together with reference TRBV14 and TRBJ2-7, the CDR3 gives the full variable domain: EAGVTQFPSHSVIEKGQTVTLRCDPISGHDNLYWYRRVMGKEIKFLLHFVKESKQDESGMPNNRFLAERTGGTYSTLKVQPAELEDSGVYFCASSQRKLAGVPYEQYFGPGTRLTVT.

V usage is TRBV6-4 and J usage is TRBJ2-3; D not resolved. Between the trimmed V and J ends, which lost 5 bases and 6 bases, there was a span of 6 bases. Germline lookup yields CDR1 MRHNA and CDR2 SNTAGT. The CDR3 is made up of 11 amino acids. CDR3 nucleotide sequence: TGTGCCAGCAGTCCCTTCGATACGCAGTATTTT. Translated: CASSPFDTQYF.

This rearrangement joins TRBV5-4 to TRBJ1-2; 9 bases align to TRBD1. V lost 0 bases to trimming and J lost 5 bases; unmatched junction nucleotides: 5. The CDR3 spans 15 residues. Looked up from germline, CDR1 is SGHNT and CDR2 is YYREEE (reference sequence). CDR3 DNA sequence: TGTGCCAGCAGCTTGGTAGGGGGACAGGGATATGGCTACACCTTC. This translates into CASSLVGGQGYGYTF.

The gene calls are TRBV2 and TRBJ1-5; 9 nucleotides agree with TRBD1. The CDR3 is made up of 16 amino acids. CDR1 and CDR2 (germline): SNHLY, FYNNEI. The junction had 9 bases not matched to a gene; V was cut back by 5 bases and J by 4 bases. Here the CDR3 reads CASSTTPQGANQPQHF. The CDR3 nucleotides are TGTGCCAGCAGTACCACTCCACAGGGGGCTAATCAGCCCCAGCATTTT. Full variable domain (remainder filled in from reference TRBV2 and TRBJ1-5): EPEVTQTPSHQVTQMGQEVILRCVPISNHLYFYWYRQILGQKVEFLVSFYNNEISEKSEIFDDQFSVERPDGSNFTLKIRSTKLEDSAMYFCASSTTPQGANQPQHFGDGTRLSIL.

The rearrangement uses TRBV21-1 and TRBJ2-5; the table's TRBD1 call for D was not verified on the DNA. TRBV21-1 is reported as a pseudogene. The CDR3 runs to 16 residues. The chain's CDR3 is CASSPQDRIGEQTQYF. CDR3 DNA sequence: TGTGCCAGCAGCCCTCAGGACAGGATCGGGGAACAGACCCAGTACTTC.

Points on this clone: Germline is not matched at one junction end, which may reflect a read error. The rearrangement links TRBV14 to TRBJ2-2, with 7 bases lining up with TRBD1. The CDR3 sequence is 16 residues long. Germline-derived CDR1 and CDR2 are SGHDN and FVKESK. CDR3: CASRHNTGVNTGELLF. The DNA of the CDR3 is TGTGCCAGCAGACATAATACAGGGGTGAACACCGGGGAGCTGCTTTTT. Together with reference TRBV14 and TRBJ2-2, the CDR3 gives the full variable domain: EAGVTQFPSHSVIEKGQTVTLRCDPISGHDNLYWYRRVMGKEIKFLLHFVKESKQDESGMPNNRFLAERTGGTYSTLKVQPAELEDSGVYFCASRHNTGVNTGELLFGEGSRLTVL.

The V call is TRBV6-1, the J call TRBJ1-5; 11 bases map to TRBD1. Per the germline V gene, CDR1 is MNHNS and CDR2 is SASEGT. Trimming cost V 1 base and J 7 bases; bases outside gene matches: 0. The CDR3 is 14 residues long. The CDR3 nucleotides are TGTGCCAGCAGTGAAGGGGACAGGGGGCAGCCCCAGCATTTT. Residues: CASSEGDRGQPQHF.

This chain connects TRBV7-2 to TRBJ2-2, with D perhaps matching TRBD2 (5 bases). Trimming left V 7 bases short and J 3 bases short, with 21 bases between. The CDR3 contains 17 residues. CDR1 SGHTA and CDR2 FQGNSA come from the germline V gene. The chain's CDR3 is CASISSGKGGYTGELFF. For the CDR3, the DNA is TGTGCCAGCATCTCGAGTGGGAAGGGCGGGTACACCGGGGAGCTGTTTTTT. Complete variable domain (other parts from reference TRBV7-2 and TRBJ2-2): GAGVSQSPSNKVTEKGKDVELRCDPISGHTALYWYRQSLGQGLEFLIYFQGNSAPDKSGLPSDRFSAERTGGSVSTLTIQRTQQEDSAVYLCASISSGKGGYTGELFFGEGSRLTVL.

The chain is built from TRBV2 and TRBJ2-7; 7 bases match TRBD2. Germline assignment: CDR1 SNHLY and CDR2 FYNNEI. Trimming at V came to 6 bases and at J to 5 bases, leaving 19 bases not matched to a gene. The length of the CDR3 is 17 residues. DNA for the CDR3: TGTGCCAGCAGAGAAACGAGCGGGGACCTCCTAGAGGACGAGCAGTACTTC. Translation: CASRETSGDLLEDEQYF.

The chain employs TRBV9 and TRBJ1-4; D ambiguous. V was shortened by 4 bases and J by 7 bases, with 14 bases between the two germline ends. CDR1 is SGDLS, CDR2 YYNGEE, per germline. This CDR3 comprises 14 residues. The CDR3 DNA reads as TGTGCCAGCAGCAGGGCTCTGGAGGGTGAAAAACTGTTTTTT. Its translation: CASSRALEGEKLFF. The complete variable domain, with remaining parts taken from reference TRBV9 and TRBJ1-4, reads DSGVTQTPKHLITATGQRVTLRCSPRSGDLSVYWYQQSLDQGLQFLIQYYNGEERAKGNILERFSAQQFPDLHSELNLSSLELGDSALYFCASSRALEGEKLFFGSGTQLSVL.

This rearrangement joins TRBV18 to TRBJ1-2, with TRBD1 matching over 7 bases. With 3 bases clipped from V and 2 bases from J, the junction kept 15 bases outside the gene matches. Germline V gives CDR1 KGHSH, CDR2 LQKENI. This CDR3 comprises 18 residues. Here the CDR3 DNA reads TGTGCCAGCTCACCTGAGGAGGGGGCAGTGGCCCTGAACTATGGCTACACCTTC. It translates to CASSPEEGAVALNYGYTF.

The chain joins TRBV5-1 to TRBJ2-5; 12 bases agree with TRBD2. Germline loops: CDR1 SGHRS, CDR2 YFSETQ. With V trimmed by 5 bases and J by 1 base, 9 bases remained unmatched. This CDR3 is 17 amino acids long. The CDR3 DNA reads TGCGCCAGCAGACCGCTAGCGGGAGGGCCGACCCAAGAGACCCAGTACTTC. Translation gives CASRPLAGGPTQETQYF.

The chain uses TRBV6-5 and TRBJ2-1; D is uncertain. The CDR3 is 12 residues long. Deletions cut 6 bases from V and 5 bases from J, with 8 bases between. Looked up from germline, CDR1 is MNHEY and CDR2 is SVGAGI. CDR3 DNA sequence: TGTGCCAGCAGAGCCAGGAACAATGAGCAGTTCTTC. Residues: CASRARNNEQFF.

This clone was counted a single time. This rearrangement joins TRBV18 to TRBJ2-4; a weak D match, TRBD1 (6 bases). The V and J ends lost 6 bases and 0 bases respectively, with 18 bases between them. The CDR3 contains 17 residues. Looked up from germline, CDR1 is KGHSH and CDR2 is LQKENI. Here the CDR3 reads CASSPGFGGLAKNIQYF. Written as DNA, the CDR3 is TGTGCCAGCTCCCCCGGTTTTGGGGGCTTAGCCAAAAACATTCAGTACTTC.

The chain has TRBV28 and TRBJ2-3; 8 nucleotides match TRBD2. Trimming at V came to 5 bases and at J to 5 bases, leaving 6 bases not matched to a gene. Germline V lookup: CDR1 MDHEN, CDR2 SYDVKM. The CDR3 consists of 14 residues. The chain's CDR3 is CASSRSGRLDTQYF. In nucleotides, the CDR3 is TGTGCCAGCAGTCGGAGCGGGAGATTAGATACGCAGTATTTT.

With regard to this clone: No conserved phenylalanine or tryptophan ends this CDR3, so it is likely a read error. It is unclear where the CDR3 begins or ends on the DNA, so no DNA is shown, and the CDR3 is as TCRdb lists it. V usage is TRBV28 and J usage is TRBJ1-1. A total of 11 residues make up the CDR3, ends included. Germline values: CDR1 MDHEN, CDR2 SYDVKM. CDR3 sequence reads: CASSSFTEPSL.

J is TRBJ1-1 and V is TRBV28; D uncertain. The CDR3 runs to 14 residues. Trimming shortened V by 5 bases and J by 1 base, and 11 bases separated the two germline ends. The germline CDR1 and CDR2 sequences are MDHEN and SYDVKM. This chain's CDR3 is CASSVRITNTEAFF. CDR3 nucleotide sequence: TGTGCCAGCAGTGTCCGGATTACGAACACTGAAGCTTTCTTT.

The table lists this clone with a count of one. CDR3 residues: CASSELAGAYNEQFF. Written as DNA, the CDR3 is TGTGCCAGCAGTGAACTAGCGGGAGCCTACAATGAGCAGTTCTTC. This sequence joins TRBV6-4 and TRBJ2-1; 11 nucleotides match TRBD2. This CDR3 has 15 residues. Germline CDR1 MRHNA, CDR2 SNTAGT. V lost 3 bases and J lost 2; bases outside the gene matches: 0.

This chain links TRBV28 with TRBJ2-3; no clear D. Germline CDR1 MDHEN, CDR2 SYDVKM. V was cut by 3 bases and J by 10 bases, with 11 bases left in between. The CDR3 sequence is 12 residues long. The CDR3 loop reads CASSFYPGPQYF. Written as DNA, the CDR3 is TGTGCCAGCAGTTTTTACCCGGGCCCGCAGTATTTT.

This rearrangement joins TRBV7-2 to TRBJ1-2, with 7 nucleotides matching TRBD1. CDR1 and CDR2 (germline): SGHTA, FQGNSA. V lost 10 bases and J lost 0; bases outside the gene matches: 8. The CDR3 spans 14 residues. CDR3: CATGDSLANYGYTF. CDR3 sequence (DNA): TGTGCCACCGGGGACAGTTTAGCTAACTATGGCTACACCTTC.

The chain recombines TRBV7-3 with TRBJ2-1; D gene uncertain. CDR3 size: 12 residues. Trimming stripped 5 bases from V and 9 bases from J, with 11 bases between. Germline V gene lookup returns CDR1 SGHTA and CDR2 FQGTGA. CDR3 sequence reads: CASSLSNTEQFF. As DNA, the CDR3 is TGTGCCAGCAGCCTATCCAACACTGAGCAGTTCTTC.

The J gene is TRBJ1-1, the V gene TRBV5-4; the D is unclear. The CDR3 spans 16 residues. V was pared by 4 bases and J by 2 bases, with 18 bases between. The germline CDR1 and CDR2 sequences are SGHNT and YYREEE (reference sequence). CDR3 DNA sequence: TGTGCCAGCAGCCCCGCCACCTCGCGGGCCAACACTGAAGCTTTCTTT. The encoded protein is CASSPATSRANTEAFF.